The 31 T cell receptor beta chains presented below share a single source sample, sequenced in a study of identical twins. A single record per CDR3 protein comes from TCRdb applying MiXCR to the 5' RACE reads. The table lists about 690,000 distinct CDR3 sequences, roughly 6% of them singletons. Sequenced: naive T cells sorted from blood. These receptors came from a man between 18 and 29 years old in good health.

This clonotype was seen repeatedly, ten times or more. V is TRBV29-1 and J is TRBJ2-7, with no clear D. Trimming took off 2 bases at V and 0 bases at J, with 8 bases between the two ends. The CDR3 has 13 residues. Germline CDR1 and CDR2: SQVTM and ANQGSEA. This CDR3 is CSVENPGSYEQYF. In DNA, the CDR3 is TGCAGCGTTGAAAACCCTGGCTCCTACGAGCAGTACTTC.

This clonotype was detected only a few times. This chain connects TRBV27 to TRBJ1-1, with no clear D. V was clipped by 6 bases and J by 4 bases, with 12 bases between them. The CDR3 length is 13 residues. Germline V gene lookup returns CDR1 MNHEY and CDR2 SMNVEV (reference sequence). The CDR3 loop is CASRPGGPTEAFF. The CDR3 DNA is TGTGCCAGCAGGCCAGGAGGCCCCACTGAAGCTTTCTTT.

This clonotype was seen repeatedly, ten times or more. V gene TRBV12-3 or TRBV12-4 combines with J gene TRBJ1-5; D gene ambiguous. This CDR3 spans 12 amino acids. V dropped 5 bases and J dropped 5 bases, with 7 bases sitting between them. The CDR3 DNA follows: TGTGCCAGCAGTCCGCAGGATCAGCCCCAGCATTTT. Protein sequence: CASSPQDQPQHF.

The V call is TRBV5-1, the J call TRBJ2-1; no definite D call. Germline loops: CDR1 SGHRS, CDR2 YFSETQ. V was pared by 0 bases and J by 9 bases, with 7 bases between. The CDR3 has 12 amino acids. The CDR3 region has the DNA TGCGCCAGCAGCTTGGCCGAAACTGAGCAGTTCTTC. The encoded protein is CASSLAETEQFF.

The sample holds a few counts of this clonotype. The chain links TRBV6-5 to TRBJ1-1; 9 bases are shared with TRBD1. The CDR3 extends over 16 amino acids. From germline, CDR1 is MNHEY and CDR2 SVGAGI. Trimming took 0 bases from V and 4 from J; bases not matched to a gene: 6. In DNA form, the CDR3 reads TGTGCCAGCAGTTACTCGACAGGGGGGTTTGGCACTGAAGCTTTCTTT. It encodes CASSYSTGGFGTEAFF.

The CDR3 region is CASSSGTVRDQETQYF. The CDR3, as DNA: TGTGCCAGCAGCTCTGGGACAGTCCGAGACCAAGAGACCCAGTACTTC. V usage is TRBV7-9 and J usage is TRBJ2-5, with 7 bases matching TRBD1. The CDR3 consists of 16 residues. The V and J ends lost 4 bases and 0 bases, in that order; junction bases with no gene match: 8. The V gene's germline CDR1 is SEHNR and CDR2 FQNEAQ (reference sequence).

This clonotype was picked up a small number of times. The chain carries TRBV5-5 and TRBJ2-7; 10 bases are shared with TRBD1. V lost 4 bases and J lost 0; bases outside the gene matches: 13. The CDR3 totals 18 residues. Looked up from germline, CDR1 is SGHKS and CDR2 is YYEKEE (reference sequence). The CDR3 loop is CASSRATTTGGLSYEQYF. The CDR3 DNA reads as TGTGCCAGCAGCCGAGCGACGACGACAGGGGGCCTCTCCTACGAGCAGTACTTC. The complete variable domain, with remaining parts taken from reference TRBV5-5 and TRBJ2-7, reads DAGVTQSPTHLIKTRGQQVTLRCSPISGHKSVSWYQQVLGQGPQFIFQYYEKEERGRGNFPDRFSARQFPNYSSELNVNALLLGDSALYLCASSRATTTGGLSYEQYFGPGTRLTVT.

This clonotype occurred a few times. This sequence joins TRBV12-3 or TRBV12-4 and TRBJ1-3; the match to TRBD1 covers 8 bases. With V trimmed by 3 bases and J by 4 bases, 2 bases remained unmatched. This CDR3 is 14 amino acids long. The CDR3 protein is CASSLTGEGNTIYF. The CDR3, as DNA: TGTGCCAGCAGTTTGACAGGGGAAGGAAACACCATATATTTT.

This clonotype occurred many times. The rearrangement uses TRBV5-1 and TRBJ2-7; D tentatively reads TRBD1 or TRBD2 (5 bases each). The CDR3 sequence is 14 residues long. Germline CDR1 reads SGHRS; CDR2 reads YFSETQ. V lost 0 bases and J lost 2, with 9 bases in between. The CDR3: CASSLGRETYEQYF. The CDR3 DNA sequence: TGCGCCAGCAGCTTGGGCAGGGAGACCTACGAGCAGTACTTC. Full variable domain (rest looked up from reference TRBV5-1 and TRBJ2-7): KAGVTQTPRYLIKTRGQQVTLSCSPISGHRSVSWYQQTPGQGLQFLFEYFSETQRNKGNFPGRFSGRQFSNSRSEMNVSTLELGDSALYLCASSLGRETYEQYFGPGTRLTVT.

This clonotype has a count of ten or more. The chain combines TRBV20-1 with TRBJ2-7; no firm D call. Trimming stripped 0 bases from V and 0 bases from J, with 18 bases between. The CDR3 extends over 17 amino acids. Per the germline V gene, CDR1 is DFQATT and CDR2 is SNEGSKA (reference sequence). CDR3 residues: CSARDRTATSVSYEQYF. The CDR3 bases are TGCAGTGCTAGAGATAGGACGGCCACCAGTGTCTCCTACGAGCAGTACTTC.

The genes are TRBV20-1 and TRBJ1-2, with 9 bases matching TRBD1. Germline assignment: CDR1 DFQATT and CDR2 SNEGSKA (reference sequence). The CDR3 runs to 18 residues. After removal of 0 bases from V and 4 bases from J, the junction contained 15 bases not matched to a gene. Here the CDR3 reads CSARDGTIQGASTYGYTF. CDR3 DNA sequence: TGCAGTGCTAGAGATGGTACCATACAGGGGGCATCCACCTATGGCTACACCTTC.

This clonotype occurred many times. This chain links TRBV20-1 with TRBJ2-5; unclear D gene. The CDR3 sequence is 11 residues long. V shed 5 bases and J shed 7 bases, with 11 bases lying between them. Germline V gene lookup returns CDR1 DFQATT and CDR2 SNEGSKA (reference sequence). This CDR3 reads CSAQKTGTQYF. CDR3 in DNA: TGCAGTGCTCAAAAAACCGGGACCCAGTACTTC.

The genes are TRBV12-3 or TRBV12-4 and TRBJ2-2, with TRBD2 as a possible D gene (5 bases). The CDR3 loop spans 14 amino acids. Trimming shortened V by 3 bases and J by 9 bases, and 14 bases separated the two germline ends. The CDR3 loop reads CASSFRTASRELFF. The CDR3 region has the DNA TGTGCCAGCAGTTTCAGGACTGCCTCCCGGGAGCTGTTTTTT.

This clonotype has a count of ten or more. The chain employs TRBV6-1 and TRBJ2-2; D could derive from TRBD1 or TRBD2 (6 bases each). The CDR3 loop spans 16 amino acids. Germline V gives CDR1 MNHNS, CDR2 SASEGT. Between the trimmed V and J ends, which lost 7 bases and 2 bases, there was a span of 17 bases. CDR3 amino acids: CASTPEGGFNTGELFF. The CDR3 nucleotides are TGTGCCAGCACCCCCGAGGGGGGATTCAACACCGGGGAGCTGTTTTTT.

The chain uses TRBV10-3 and TRBJ2-7; D might be TRBD1 (6 bases). Germline V gene sequence: CDR1 ENHRY, CDR2 SYGVKD. V gave up 6 bases and J gave up 5 bases, with 14 bases separating them. The length of the CDR3 is 13 residues. CDR3 region: CAISSSGAHEQYF. The CDR3 DNA is TGTGCCATCAGCTCCTCAGGGGCCCACGAGCAGTACTTC.

This clonotype showed up many times. V is TRBV5-5 and J is TRBJ2-5; D unclear. Trimming took 5 bases from V and 0 from J, leaving 17 bases between them. This CDR3 contains 16 residues. Germline CDR1 SGHKS, CDR2 YYEKEE (reference sequence). CDR3 residues: CASRYEVPGYQETQYF. CDR3 in DNA: TGTGCCAGCAGATATGAGGTGCCAGGCTACCAAGAGACCCAGTACTTC.

This clonotype was observed many times. The gene calls are TRBV21-1 and TRBJ2-7. TRBV21-1 is assigned pseudogene status. This CDR3 spans 11 amino acids. CDR3 amino acids: CASSKVPRQYF. The CDR3 DNA sequence: TGTGCCAGCAGCAAAGTTCCACGACAGTACTTC.

This clonotype was seen many times. The chain employs TRBV6-2 or TRBV6-3 and TRBJ2-1, with a tentative D call TRBD2 (6 bases). The CDR3 loop spans 12 amino acids. Trimming removed 4 bases at V and 9 bases at J, with 10 bases between. The germline V gene has CDR1 MNHEY and CDR2 SVGEGT. Here the CDR3 DNA reads TGTGCCAGCAGTTCCGCGGGAAGTGAGCAGTTCTTC. Its protein product is CASSSAGSEQFF.

The rearrangement joins TRBV7-9 to TRBJ2-1, with TRBD1 matching over 9 bases. This CDR3 spans 12 amino acids. V shed 2 bases, J shed 14 bases, and the junction held 4 bases outside the gene matches. The germline V gene encodes CDR1 SEHNR and CDR2 FQNEAQ (reference sequence). The CDR3 loop reads CASSLTRQGEFF. The CDR3 DNA sequence: TGTGCCAGCAGCTTAACGAGACAGGGGGAGTTCTTC.

This clonotype was observed a handful of times. The chain links TRBV11-2 to TRBJ2-7, with D unresolved. The CDR3 has 14 amino acids. The germline V gene has CDR1 SGHAT and CDR2 FQNNGV. V was pared by 2 bases and J by 4 bases, with 12 bases between. CDR3: CASSLSPSRYEQYV. The CDR3 coding sequence is TGTGCCAGCAGCTTATCTCCATCTAGGTACGAGCAGTACGTC.

This clonotype was detected ten times or more. The chain uses TRBV12-3 or TRBV12-4 and TRBJ2-3, with TRBD2 matching 9 bases. The CDR3 covers 17 residues. V was clipped by 7 bases and J by 3 bases; unmatched bases: 14. CDR3 DNA sequence: TGTGCCAGCAAGGTCTTAGCGGGAGTAAGTTGGACAGATACGCAGTATTTT. Translated, it gives CASKVLAGVSWTDTQYF.

The table lists this clonotype with a few counts. The rearrangement links TRBV7-7 to TRBJ2-5; the D gene is possibly TRBD1 (6 bases). Germline V gene sequence: CDR1 SSHAT, CDR2 FNYEAQ (reference sequence). The CDR3 sequence is 15 residues long. The V end lost 5 bases, the J end lost 3 bases, and 16 bases lay between the germline ends. CDR3 in DNA: TGTGCCAGCAGCCCTACGTGGGCAGGGGAAGAGACCCAGTACTTC. Protein product: CASSPTWAGEETQYF.

V gene TRBV28 combines with J gene TRBJ2-5; D is uncertain. The CDR3 is 17 residues long. In germline, CDR1 is MDHEN, CDR2 SYDVKM. Trimming pared 6 bases from V and 0 bases from J, leaving 20 bases between. The CDR3 protein is CASSPTLQIRYQETQYF. CDR3 DNA sequence: TGTGCCAGCAGCCCAACCCTCCAGATCAGGTACCAAGAGACCCAGTACTTC.

V usage is TRBV5-1 and J usage is TRBJ1-1; perhaps TRBD1 as D (6 bases). The CDR3 covers 13 residues. Trimming took 7 bases from V and 1 from J, leaving 11 bases between them. Germline assignment: CDR1 SGHRS and CDR2 YFSETQ. CDR3 nucleotides: TGCGCCAGCGGGCCGGGGGCGAACACTGAAGCTTTCTTT. It specifies CASGPGANTEAFF.

Ten or more counts support this clonotype. This rearrangement joins TRBV15 to TRBJ2-1; D is undetermined. The V gene lost 5 bases and the J gene lost 3 bases, with 23 bases spanning the gap. The CDR3 runs to 18 residues. CDR1 LNHNV and CDR2 YYDKDF come from the germline V gene (reference sequence). CDR3: CATSDSKPGLQFYNEQFF. The CDR3 DNA reads as TGTGCCACCAGCGACTCGAAACCGGGCCTCCAGTTCTACAATGAGCAGTTCTTC.

This clonotype was observed a handful of times. The chain is built from TRBV11-2 and TRBJ2-6, with D possibly matching TRBD2 (5 bases). V lost 1 base and J lost 4, with 14 bases in between. The CDR3 loop spans 17 amino acids. The V gene's germline CDR1 is SGHAT and CDR2 FQNNGV. The CDR3 protein is CASSLADGKLGANVLTF. The CDR3 DNA reads as TGTGCCAGCAGCTTAGCCGACGGGAAACTAGGGGCCAACGTCCTGACTTTC.

The V and J genes are TRBV5-5 and TRBJ1-5, with 7 positions matching TRBD1. V trimming: 3 bases; J trimming: 7 bases; junction bases outside the gene matches: 10. There are 15 residues in the CDR3. CDR1 is SGHKS, CDR2 YYEKEE, per germline (reference sequence). The CDR3 DNA sequence: TGTGCCAGCAGCTGGTCCGGGGACAGACAGCAGCCCCAGCATTTT. Amino acids: CASSWSGDRQQPQHF.

This clonotype has just a few counts. The chain joins TRBV5-1 to TRBJ2-1, with D uncertain. Between the trimmed V and J ends, which lost 5 bases and 0 bases, there was a span of 12 bases. Germline V gives CDR1 SGHRS, CDR2 YFSETQ. The CDR3 covers 15 residues. CDR3 in amino acids: CASRGSDGSYNEQFF. For the CDR3, the DNA is TGCGCCAGCAGAGGTTCAGATGGCTCCTACAATGAGCAGTTCTTC.

This clonotype was picked up many times. This chain uses TRBV5-4 with TRBJ1-1; TRBD1 is a possible D gene (5 bases). The germline V gene has CDR1 SGHNT and CDR2 YYREEE (reference sequence). The CDR3 spans 15 residues. The V and J ends lost 4 bases and 3 bases respectively, with 16 bases between them. The CDR3 region has the DNA TGTGCCAGCAGCGTTATGGGGGTTGAGCACACTGAAGCTTTCTTT. Its protein is CASSVMGVEHTEAFF.

The V gene is TRBV3-1, the J gene TRBJ1-4; D gene uncertain. V lost 4 bases and J lost 6, with 27 bases in between. CDR3 size: 19 residues. Germline V gene lookup returns CDR1 LGHDT and CDR2 YNNKEL (reference sequence). CDR3 amino acids: CASSPALNHKGTSDEKLFF. The CDR3 DNA reads TGTGCCAGCAGCCCAGCACTTAACCATAAGGGCACCTCGGATGAAAAACTGTTTTTT.

This clonotype was observed many times. J is TRBJ1-1 and V is TRBV27; D is unclear. This CDR3 is built from 16 residues. V lost 0 bases, J lost 1 base, and 12 bases lay in between. Germline-derived CDR1 and CDR2 are MNHEY and SMNVEV (reference sequence). The CDR3: CASSLSAPRGNTEAFF. As DNA, the CDR3 is TGTGCCAGCAGTTTATCGGCCCCGCGGGGGAACACTGAAGCTTTCTTT.